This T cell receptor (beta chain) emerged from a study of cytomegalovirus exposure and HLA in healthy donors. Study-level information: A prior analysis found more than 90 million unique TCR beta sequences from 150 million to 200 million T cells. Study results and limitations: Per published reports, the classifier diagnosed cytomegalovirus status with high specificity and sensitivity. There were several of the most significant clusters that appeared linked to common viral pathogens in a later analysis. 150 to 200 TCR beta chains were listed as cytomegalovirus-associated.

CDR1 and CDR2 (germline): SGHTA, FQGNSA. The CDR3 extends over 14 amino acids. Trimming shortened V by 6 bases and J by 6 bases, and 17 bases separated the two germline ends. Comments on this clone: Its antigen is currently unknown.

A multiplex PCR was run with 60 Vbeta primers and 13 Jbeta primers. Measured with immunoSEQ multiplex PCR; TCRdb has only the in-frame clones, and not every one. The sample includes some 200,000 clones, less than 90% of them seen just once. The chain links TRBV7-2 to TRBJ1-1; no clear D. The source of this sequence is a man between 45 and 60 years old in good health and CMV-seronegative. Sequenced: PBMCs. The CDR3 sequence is CASSHGFPQPEAFF. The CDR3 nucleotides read TGTGCCAGCAGTCATGGGTTTCCACAGCCTGAAGCTTTCTTT.